This entry lists 18 T cell receptor beta chains sequenced from one sample in a study of T-cell memory formation after mild COVID-19. One entry per CDR3 protein, called by TCRdb with MiXCR from the 5' RACE reads. The table has more than 450,000 distinct CDR3 sequences, more than 15% seen once. The sequencing sample was made of PBMCs or a T cell subset sorted from them (not recorded which). The receptors were gathered from an adult woman who had mild COVID-19 (a few samples of this study predate the infection). Cell type and time point are not known.

This clonotype was picked up many times. The chain combines TRBV25-1 with TRBJ2-1, with 11 bases that match TRBD2. CDR1 MGHDK and CDR2 SYGVNS come from the germline V gene. With V trimmed by 6 bases and J by 4 bases, 5 bases remained unmatched. CDR3 length equals 15 residues. This chain's CDR3 is CASRLTSGSYNEQFF. DNA of the CDR3: TGTGCCAGCAGGCTCACTAGCGGGAGTTACAATGAGCAGTTCTTC.

The sample holds a few counts of this clonotype. The gene calls are TRBV3-1 and TRBJ1-1; 9 nucleotides match TRBD1. Germline V gene data show CDR1 as LGHDT and CDR2 as YNNKEL (reference sequence). The CDR3 runs to 13 residues. The ends lost 8 bases at V and 6 bases at J; junction bases unmatched: 7. The CDR3 loop is CASGRQGVSEAFF. In DNA form, the CDR3 reads TGTGCCAGCGGCCGACAGGGGGTCTCTGAAGCTTTCTTT.

This clonotype was found a few times. The rearrangement uses TRBV30 and TRBJ1-1, with a weak D call TRBD1 (6 bases). The CDR3 spans 14 residues. Germline values: CDR1 GTSNPN, CDR2 SVGIG (reference sequence). Trimming left V 1 base short and J 8 bases short, with 17 bases between. CDR3 protein: CAWSGLEGGAEAFF. The CDR3 DNA sequence: TGTGCCTGGAGTGGTTTGGAAGGGGGGGCCGAAGCTTTCTTT.

V and J are TRBV9 and TRBJ2-2; 9 bases are shared with TRBD1. J was trimmed by 4 bases and V by 3 bases; bases with no gene match: 7. The CDR3 totals 16 residues. Germline CDR1 and CDR2: SGDLS and YYNGEE. As DNA, the CDR3 is TGTGCCAGCAGCGCTCCGGGACAGGGCTCCACCGGGGAGCTGTTTTTT. Protein sequence: CASSAPGQGSTGELFF.

The chain links TRBV19 to TRBJ2-5; D ambiguous. V was clipped by 4 bases and J by 7 bases, with 10 bases between them. The CDR3 runs 12 residues. Germline CDR1 and CDR2: LNHDA and SQIVND (reference sequence). The CDR3 DNA reads as TGTGCCAGTAGTACGGCGTCAGGGACCCAGTACTTC. Protein product: CASSTASGTQYF.

V is TRBV7-9 and J is TRBJ1-1; D not certain. Per the germline V gene, CDR1 is SEHNR and CDR2 is FQNEAQ (reference sequence). The CDR3 consists of 11 residues. Trimming removed 5 bases from V and 8 bases from J, with 9 bases in between. CDR3: CASSHGQEAFF. The CDR3 region has the DNA TGTGCCAGCAGCCACGGGCAGGAAGCTTTCTTT.

The table lists this clonotype with many counts. The chain employs TRBV12-3 or TRBV12-4 and TRBJ1-1; a possible D gene is TRBD1 (6 bases). Trimming left V 7 bases short and J 7 bases short, with 13 bases between. This CDR3 has 12 amino acids. CDR3 DNA: TGTGCCAGCACCCGGACAGATCATGAAGCTTTCTTT. Its translation is CASTRTDHEAFF.

This rearrangement joins TRBV7-2 to TRBJ2-2; 14 nucleotides align to TRBD2. Germline lookup yields CDR1 SGHTA and CDR2 FQGNSA. V was pared by 5 bases and J by 8 bases, with 7 bases of the junction left unmatched. The CDR3 runs 16 residues. This CDR3 is CASSKGLAGVYGELFF. The DNA of the CDR3 is TGTGCCAGCAGCAAGGGACTAGCGGGAGTATATGGGGAGCTGTTTTTT.

The chain's CDR3 is CSAGQGPDSPLHF. CDR3 coding DNA: TGCAGCGCCGGGCAGGGACCCGATTCACCCCTCCACTTT. The chain uses TRBV29-1 and TRBJ1-6; a weak D match, TRBD1 (5 bases). This CDR3 comprises 13 residues. V lost 7 bases, J lost 8 bases, and 15 bases lay in between. Looked up from germline, CDR1 is SQVTM and CDR2 is ANQGSEA. Supplemented by reference TRBV29-1 and TRBJ1-6, the full variable domain reads SAVISQKPSRDICQRGTSLTIQCQVDSQVTMMFWYRQQPGQSLTLIATANQGSEATYESGFVIDKFPISRPNLTFSTLTVSNMSPEDSSIYLCSAGQGPDSPLHFGNGTRLTVT.

The V call is TRBV5-8, the J call TRBJ2-3, with a weak D call TRBD2 (5 bases). The germline CDR1 and CDR2 sequences are SGHTS and YDEGEE. The CDR3 runs to 14 residues. The V gene lost 2 bases and the J gene lost 4 bases, with 11 bases spanning the gap. CDR3 protein: CASSFLFGADTQYF. The CDR3 region has the DNA TGTGCCAGCAGCTTTCTCTTCGGGGCAGATACGCAGTATTTT.

The chain has TRBV7-2 and TRBJ2-3, with D tentatively TRBD2 (6 bases). The CDR3 has 18 amino acids. V was cut by 6 bases and J by 1 base, with 23 bases left in between. From germline, CDR1 is SGHTA and CDR2 FQGNSA. Here the CDR3 DNA reads TGTGCCAGCAGGGCCCTTGGGTTTTTCGGGACTGGCACAGATACGCAGTATTTT. It encodes CASRALGFFGTGTDTQYF. Drawing the rest from reference TRBV7-2 and TRBJ2-3, the complete variable domain is GAGVSQSPSNKVTEKGKDVELRCDPISGHTALYWYRQSLGQGLEFLIYFQGNSAPDKSGLPSDRFSAERTGGSVSTLTIQRTQQEDSAVYLCASRALGFFGTGTDTQYFGPGTRLTVL.

This clonotype has just one count. The chain links TRBV30 to TRBJ1-1; the D gene is possibly TRBD1 (5 bases). Between the trimmed V and J ends, which lost 1 base and 0 bases, there was a span of 6 bases. The germline V gene encodes CDR1 GTSNPN and CDR2 SVGIG (reference sequence). This CDR3 is 13 amino acids long. CDR3 coding DNA: TGTGCCTGGAGTGGACAGTTGAACACTGAAGCTTTCTTT. This translates into CAWSGQLNTEAFF.

About this clonotype: The junction departs from germline at one end; a sequencing error may be responsible. The J gene is TRBJ1-6, the V gene TRBV7-6; tentative D call: TRBD1 (6 bases). CDR3 length equals 13 residues. Germline V gene sequence: CDR1 SGHVS, CDR2 FNYEAQ. In nucleotides, the CDR3 is TGTGCCGGCAGCGCAGGGGATAATTCACCCCTCCACTTT. This encodes CAGSAGDNSPLHF.

This clonotype was seen more than once but under ten times. The CDR3 reads CASRSDRAEAFF. Written as DNA, the CDR3 is TGCGCCAGCAGATCCGATCGGGCTGAAGCTTTCTTT. The rearrangement uses TRBV23-1 and TRBJ1-1; D gene uncertain. TRBV23-1 is sorted into the ORF group, with uncertain function. V was trimmed by 6 bases and J by 6 bases, leaving 11 bases between them. The CDR3 contains 12 residues.

The chain carries TRBV29-1 and TRBJ2-2; tentative D call: TRBD1 (6 bases). CDR1 is SQVTM and CDR2 is ANQGSEA in the germline V gene. V dropped 4 bases and J dropped 6 bases, with 12 bases sitting between them. This CDR3 region has 13 residues. CDR3 coding DNA: TGCAGCGTTGGGACAGACGGCGCCGGGGAGCTGTTTTTT. This encodes CSVGTDGAGELFF.

This clonotype occurred a few times. V is TRBV7-9 and J is TRBJ2-7, with TRBD1 matching over 8 bases. Germline values: CDR1 SEHNR, CDR2 FQNEAQ (reference sequence). The CDR3 runs 17 residues. Losses at the gene ends were 4 bases for V and 7 bases for J; bases not matched to a gene: 18. CDR3 DNA: TGTGCCAGCAGCTCGGATCGGGGGCCAGGGGGCCTACGGGAGCAGTACTTC. It translates to CASSSDRGPGGLREQYF.

The chain joins TRBV12-3 or TRBV12-4 to TRBJ1-2; D gene ambiguous. V was pared by 2 bases and J by 4 bases, with 17 bases between. The length of the CDR3 is 16 residues. CDR3 sequence reads: CASSLTRLAGGYGYTF. In nucleotides, the CDR3 is TGTGCCAGCAGTTTAACCCGCCTAGCAGGTGGCTATGGCTACACCTTC.

The chain employs TRBV5-5 and TRBJ2-1, with D possibly being TRBD2 (7 bases). The CDR3 runs to 17 residues. The V gene's germline CDR1 is SGHKS and CDR2 YYEKEE (reference sequence). The V end lost 0 bases, the J end lost 3 bases, and 16 bases lay between the germline ends. The chain's CDR3 is CASSLDPGAGVYNEQFF. As DNA, the CDR3 is TGTGCCAGCAGCTTGGACCCAGGGGCGGGGGTCTACAATGAGCAGTTCTTC.